This T cell receptor (beta chain) stems from a study of blood T cell repertoires in COVID-19. As for the study in general: The samples span acute and convalescent COVID-19 from the United States, Italy and Spain. In each case, the material was cDNA or gDNA derived from T cells, B-cell-depleted T cells, or PBMCs.

Germline lookup yields CDR1 MNHEY and CDR2 SVGAGI. This CDR3 spans 14 amino acids. Trimming removed 6 bases at V and 7 bases at J, with 13 bases between. Produced via immunoSEQ multiplex PCR; TCRdb's table is partial and in-frame only. This sample has 200,000 to 250,000 clones, with nearly 90% found just once. The sample was peripheral blood. The sequence derives from a woman aged 18-29 years who had recovered from COVID-19. The chain recombines TRBV6-5 with TRBJ1-6, with D possibly matching TRBD1 (6 bases). The CDR3 is CASRVQGGNSPLHF. The CDR3 DNA is TGTGCCAGCAGGGTACAGGGTGGAAATTCACCCCTCCACTTT.